The 18 T cell receptor beta chains reported below all come from one sample, sequenced in a study of cytomegalovirus exposure and HLA in healthy donors. Vbeta (60) and Jbeta (13) primers were used in the PCR. Produced via immunoSEQ multiplex PCR; TCRdb's table is partial and in-frame only. The table shows 150,000 to 200,000 clones, with more than 80% occurring only once. Sequenced sample: PBMCs. Source of these receptors: a boy between 10 and 17 years old in good health and CMV-seronegative.

The CDR3 DNA follows: TGTGCCAGCAGTCCTTCGACAGGGGGTATGAACACTGAAGCTTTCTTT. This translates into CASSPSTGGMNTEAFF. The rearrangement links TRBV27 to TRBJ1-1, with 9 bases lining up with TRBD1. CDR3 length equals 16 residues. The trim removed 5 bases at V and 0 bases at J, leaving 7 bases unmatched. The germline CDR1 and CDR2 sequences are MNHEY and SMNVEV (reference sequence).

The genes are TRBV21-1 and TRBJ2-5; the table calls TRBD2, which could not be checked here. TRBV21-1 is reported as a pseudogene. The CDR3 runs 15 residues. The CDR3: CASSPRREAQETQYF. In DNA form, the CDR3 reads TGTGCCAGCAGCCCAAGGAGGGAGGCCCAGGAGACCCAGTACTTC.

This clone was seen only once. The rearrangement uses TRBV6-5 and TRBJ1-2, with D unclear. Trimming removed 2 bases from V and 7 bases from J, with 14 bases in between. The length of the CDR3 is 14 residues. Looked up from germline, CDR1 is MNHEY and CDR2 is SVGAGI. The CDR3 nucleotides read TGTGCCAGCAGTTACGAGCCTGGGGAGGGTGGCTACACCTTC. Its protein is CASSYEPGEGGYTF.

The V call is TRBV9, the J call TRBJ1-4, with 8 positions matching TRBD1. There are 15 residues in the CDR3. J was trimmed by 7 bases and V by 3 bases; bases with no gene match: 8. Germline CDR1 and CDR2: SGDLS and YYNGEE. CDR3 sequence: CASSARTGLGEKLFF. The CDR3 nucleotides read TGTGCCAGCAGCGCTAGGACAGGGTTGGGTGAAAAACTGTTTTTT.

The chain employs TRBV5-6 and TRBJ1-4; D unclear. Germline values: CDR1 SGHDT, CDR2 YYEEEE. CDR3 length: 14 amino acids. V dropped 1 base and J dropped 7 bases, with 11 bases sitting between them. CDR3 protein: CASSLSGRAEKLFF. For the CDR3, the DNA is TGTGCCAGCAGCTTGAGCGGTAGGGCTGAAAAACTGTTTTTT.

The CDR3 DNA sequence: TGTGCCAGCAGGGGGGGTACGACAGGGGGAATTGGTGGCTACACCTTC. Residues: CASRGGTTGGIGGYTF. The chain carries TRBV2 and TRBJ1-2, with 9 nucleotides matching TRBD1. This CDR3 has 16 amino acids. CDR1 SNHLY and CDR2 FYNNEI come from the germline V gene. J gave up 7 bases and V 6 bases, and 15 bases lay outside the gene matches.

This clone was found once. V is TRBV11-2 and J is TRBJ1-1; tentatively, D is TRBD1 (6 bases). The germline V gene has CDR1 SGHAT and CDR2 FQNNGV. V dropped 5 bases and J dropped 1 base, with 14 bases sitting between them. CDR3 length: 15 amino acids. The CDR3 sequence is CASSPWQGPNTEAFF. The CDR3 region has the DNA TGTGCCAGCAGCCCCTGGCAGGGGCCGAACACTGAAGCTTTCTTT.

This clone was counted only a few times. The chain employs TRBV4-1 and TRBJ1-4; 8 positions match TRBD1. Germline V gene lookup returns CDR1 MGHRA and CDR2 YSYEKL. There are 14 residues in the CDR3. With 2 bases clipped from V and 8 bases from J, the junction kept 4 bases outside the gene matches. Here the CDR3 reads CASSQQGADEKLFF. In nucleotides, the CDR3 is TGCGCCAGCAGCCAACAGGGGGCAGACGAAAAACTGTTTTTT.

The chain has TRBV27 and TRBJ1-6; TRBD1 matches 7 bases. Unmatched junction bases numbered 9, after V lost 3 bases and J lost 10 bases. Germline loops: CDR1 MNHEY, CDR2 SMNVEV (reference sequence). This CDR3 spans 15 amino acids. For the CDR3, the DNA is TGTGCCAGCAGTTTCTCCACAGGGGCCGGGTCACCCCTCCACTTT. It encodes CASSFSTGAGSPLHF.

The chain uses TRBV6-5 and TRBJ2-7; 8 bases fit TRBD2. The V segment lost 6 bases and the J segment 0 bases; nucleotides outside the gene matches: 7. Germline CDR1 reads MNHEY; CDR2 reads SVGAGI. There are 15 residues in the CDR3. CDR3 coding DNA: TGTGCCAGCAGAATCGGACTAGCCGTCTCCTACGAGCAGTACTTC. Protein sequence: CASRIGLAVSYEQYF.

The chain joins TRBV11-3 to TRBJ2-1; TRBD1 aligns across 11 bases. The junction had 6 bases not matched to a gene; V was cut back by 3 bases and J by 8 bases. The CDR3 contains 15 residues. CDR1 is SGHNT and CDR2 is YENEEA in the germline V gene. The CDR3 nucleotides read TGTGCCAGCAGCTTGGGACAGGGGGGAAGATATGAGCAGTTCTTC. Its translation is CASSLGQGGRYEQFF.

This clone was observed a few times. As DNA, the CDR3 is TGTGCCAGCAGTTTTTCAGGTATTTCCAACGAGCAGTACTTC. This codes for CASSFSGISNEQYF. The chain couples TRBV27 to TRBJ2-7; D not certain. Trimming cost V 3 bases and J 5 bases, with 14 bases left between them. The CDR3 loop spans 14 amino acids. Germline CDR1 MNHEY, CDR2 SMNVEV (reference sequence).

This sequence joins TRBV29-1 and TRBJ1-2, with D perhaps TRBD1 (5 bases). With 3 bases removed from V and 3 bases from J, the gap between germline ends came to 8 bases. Germline V lookup: CDR1 SQVTM, CDR2 ANQGSEA. The CDR3 runs to 12 residues. CDR3 coding DNA: TGCAGCGTTGATACAGGATACTATGGCTACACCTTC. It encodes CSVDTGYYGYTF.

This chain connects TRBV5-1 to TRBJ2-1; the match to TRBD2 covers 8 bases. Germline lookup yields CDR1 SGHRS and CDR2 YFSETQ. This CDR3 has 16 residues. Germline trimming cut 0 bases from V and 7 bases from J; bases unmatched to any gene: 9. The CDR3 spells CASSLALVAGINEQFF. The CDR3 nucleotides are TGCGCCAGCAGCTTGGCCCTTGTAGCGGGAATAAATGAGCAGTTCTTC.

Here the CDR3 reads CASGRTGLHYEQYF. The CDR3 nucleotides read TGTGCCAGCGGTCGAACGGGACTACATTACGAGCAGTACTTC. The chain is built from TRBV7-9 and TRBJ2-7; 7 positions match TRBD2. Germline values: CDR1 SEHNR, CDR2 FQNEAQ (reference sequence). The junction had 11 bases not matched to a gene; V was cut back by 8 bases and J by 4 bases. This CDR3 contains 14 residues.

As regards this clone: The junction departs from the called germline gene at one end, perhaps through a read error. The V and J genes are TRBV7-9 and TRBJ1-2, with 9 nucleotides matching TRBD1. The CDR3 runs to 16 residues. The germline gives CDR1 SEHNR, CDR2 FQNEAQ (reference sequence). CDR3 in amino acids: CVSSDKQGARDYGYTF. DNA for the CDR3: TGTGTCAGCAGCGACAAACAGGGGGCGCGCGACTATGGCTACACCTTC.

This sequence joins TRBV7-8 and TRBJ2-7, with TRBD1 identical over 8 bases. Germline-derived CDR1 and CDR2 are SGHVS and FQNEAQ. V lost 5 bases and J lost 4; bases outside the gene matches: 7. This CDR3 has 14 residues. CDR3 DNA sequence: TGTGCCAGCAGCCGGACAGGGAATCGTTACGAGCAGTACTTC. Translated, it gives CASSRTGNRYEQYF.

The J gene is TRBJ1-3, the V gene TRBV9, with 10 bases fitting TRBD1. Germline CDR1 reads SGDLS; CDR2 reads YYNGEE. Trimming took 3 bases from V and 0 from J; bases not matched to a gene: 6. This CDR3 has 17 residues. The CDR3 DNA follows: TGTGCCAGCAGCGCGGACAGGGGGGTGTTCTCTGGAAACACCATATATTTT. It encodes CASSADRGVFSGNTIYF.